This T cell receptor beta chain was captured by sequencing in a study of T cells after posttransplantation cyclophosphamide (dated by TCRdb to about 2016). The study in broad terms: Using TRB sequencing, the study followed how the T cell repertoire reconstituted after myeloablative bone marrow transplantation in which posttransplantation cyclophosphamide served as GVHD prophylaxis. TRB sequencing was performed on blood from all 35 or so PTCy patients with 1-year posttransplant specimens. TRA and TRB clonality were tightly correlated in several samples, so subsequent TCR analyses focused on TRB only. Up to 3 additional blood samples from 2 to 5.2 years after transplant were also TRB-sequenced in 3 patients, as was pretransplant blood from several patients. Public TRB sequences were searched against a database of over 3,000 sequences associated with responses to pathogens, tumor antigens, self-antigens and alloantigens. Samples from under 40 PTCy-treated patients and 15 to 20 related bone marrow donors of those patients were subjected to antigen receptor sequencing. Findings and caveats that apply to the study as a whole: At 1-2 months, donor-recipient similarity was low but rose over the first year, and the later blood repertoires were often dominated by donor CD8+ memory clones. The TRB repertoires of T cells infiltrating skin or the GI tract showed only limited overlap with the TRB repertoires found in blood. Across about 49 patients, TRB clonality was highly associated with recipient CMV seropositivity and CMV reactivation, and PTCy diversity was similar to diversity in CNI/methotrexate controls.

Genomic DNA was used for TRB sequencing, which was performed with the immunoSEQ assay at survey resolution or with the hsTCRB kit. As for the authors' bioinformatics: The immunoSEQ software handled initial read processing, and the LymphoSeq R package was used for repertoire analyses. Clonality was computed as 1 minus normalized Shannon entropy; Gini coefficient was also calculated for each TRB dataset. Phenotypes of unsorted samples were inferred by mapping TRB sequences from sorted subsets of the recipient or donor onto unsorted samples of the same recipient. The clones in this table, taken by TCRdb from immuneACCESS, are in-frame only. Not every clone is retained; where verified, under half of the shortfall comes from an unresolved V gene, and the cause of the rest is unknown. From that table come the V and J calls and clone size; the DNA was used to work out D and trimming. The sample counts about 37,000 clones, each observed more than once. The biggest ten clones account for roughly 5.9% of the sample.

Related bone marrow donors provided peripheral blood samples on the day of marrow donation. Peripheral blood and bone marrow mononuclear cells were isolated by Ficoll-Hypaque density centrifugation and cryopreserved. In its sample, this clone was seen many times. Its specific antigen is unknown. Qualities for individual bases were not recorded, and no much larger clone is one base off. V lost 1 base and J lost 12 bases; the stretch between them is 10 bases long. The CDR3 numbers 11 residues from cysteine through phenylalanine. CDR3 DNA only is kept here, 33 bases in frame from base 1. The germline V gene yields SQVTM for CDR1 and ANQGSEA for CDR2.

This chain is built from TRBV29-1 and TRBJ2-1; the D gene is perhaps TRBD2, from 6 matching bases. What was sequenced was PBMCs. The receptor's source is a man aged 30 to 45 in good health and a related stem cell transplant donor. Read as DNA, the sequence is TGCAGCGTTGAAGGGGGGGTGGGGCAGTTCTTC. Translated, this gives CSVEGGVGQFF.